A single TCR beta chain is shown here with its context. Its antigen target is currently unknown. No base quality values were provided; no much bigger clone lies one nucleotide off. The data were obtained in a study of blood T cell repertoires in COVID-19 (dated by TCRdb to 2020 to 2021). Background on the whole study: The collaborator samples originated in the United States, Italy and Spain and spanned the acute and convalescent phases of COVID-19. The prospective study material was composed of cDNA or gDNA derived from T cells, B-cell-depleted T cells, or PBMCs. The repertoires were made available in a free public database intended to serve as a resource for research on the immune response to SARS-CoV-2. Samples were obtained from the ongoing ImmuneRACE study (first 160 participants) and from 1,200 or so subjects provided by 6 global collaborators. The dataset comprised deeply sampled blood TCRbeta repertoires from subjects exposed to, actively infected with, or recovered from COVID-19. Where available, HLA class I and class II types were obtained from metadata supplied by the sample provider rather than from assay-based typing. The sample metadata nearly always contained a de-identified subject ID, COVID-19 status, age in years and sex.

General findings and caveats noted by the study authors: The amount of clinical and demographic metadata varied by source and participant and was provided uncurated.

Each collaborating institution followed its own protocols to collect whole blood in K2EDTA tubes. For TCRbeta analysis, collaborator samples were shipped as frozen whole blood, as isolated PBMCs, or as DNA extracted from either sample type. The V end gives up 1 base and the J end 1 base, leaving 0 bases in the junction not matched to a gene. Taken from the germline V gene, the CDR1 and CDR2 loops are LGHNA and YSLEER. The CDR3 runs 14 residues from the cysteine to the phenylalanine. Of the read, only the CDR3 DNA is kept; its 42 bases are in frame from base 1. TCRbeta CDR3 regions were amplified from genomic DNA by means of the immunoSEQ Assay, a bias-controlled multiplex PCR. The original methods were these. Within the assay, amplification of reference gene primers was used to estimate how many nucleated cells each sample contained. To quantify the absolute abundance of each unique TCRbeta CDR3 rearrangement, sequence reads were collapsed and filtered. Productive Simpson clonality was computed per sample as the square root of Simpson's diversity index over productive rearrangements. TCRdb stores this immuneACCESS table with in-frame sequences only. Part of the clones is absent; in the studies checked, under half of the shortfall reflects unresolved V genes, and no reason is known for the rest. The V and J calls and clone size are taken from that table; D and trimming were inferred from the DNA. This sample is represented by over 200,000 clones; 80% to 90% of them were singletons. Around 6.5% of the sample rests with the top ten.

The rearranged chain carries TRBV4-3 and TRBJ2-5, and TRBD1 matches 7 of the central bases. The sequenced sample consisted of peripheral blood. This TCR was recovered from an elderly man with acute or convalescent COVID-19. DNA sequence: TGCGCCAGCAGCCAAGGGACAGGCCAAGAGACCCAGTACTTC. Its coded protein is CASSQGTGQETQYF.